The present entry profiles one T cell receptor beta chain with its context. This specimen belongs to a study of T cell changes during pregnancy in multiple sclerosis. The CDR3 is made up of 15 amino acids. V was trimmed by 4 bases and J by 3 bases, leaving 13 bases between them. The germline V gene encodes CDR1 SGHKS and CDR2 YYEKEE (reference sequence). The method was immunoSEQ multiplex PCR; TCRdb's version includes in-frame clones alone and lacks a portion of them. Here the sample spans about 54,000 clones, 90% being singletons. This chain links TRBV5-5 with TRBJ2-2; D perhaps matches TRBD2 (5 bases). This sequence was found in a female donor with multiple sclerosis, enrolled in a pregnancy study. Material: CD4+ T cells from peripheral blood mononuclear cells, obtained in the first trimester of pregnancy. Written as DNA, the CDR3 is TGTGCCAGCAGCCCGTCCGGAGCGGACACCGGGGAGCTGTTTTTT. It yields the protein CASSPSGADTGELFF.